This section outlines one T cell receptor (beta chain) sequence together with its context. Its antigen is currently unknown. This record belongs to a study of cytomegalovirus exposure and HLA in healthy donors. The CDR3 runs to 15 residues. Germline CDR1 and CDR2: LGHNA and YNFKEQ. V was clipped by 4 bases and J by 7 bases; unmatched bases: 10. Points from the study as a whole: Specific recognition of CMV antigens was confirmed in vitro for a few chains (all CMV-associated). The listing of 150 to 200 TCR beta chains classed them as cytomegalovirus-associated. Data from an earlier analysis indicated that most TCR beta V segments were productive either about 87% or about 30% of the time.

The PCR contained 60 Vbeta and 13 Jbeta primers. The protocol was immunoSEQ multiplex PCR, while the TCRdb copy is restricted to in-frame clones and leaves out a portion. This table holds around 67,000 clones, roughly 68% found once. The source material was PBMCs. J is TRBJ2-1 and V is TRBV4-2; 7 positions agree with TRBD1. The sequence came from a woman aged 50 to 60 in good health and CMV-seronegative. CDR3 residues: CASSPLGQVRNEQFF. DNA for the CDR3: TGTGCCAGCAGCCCGCTTGGACAGGTTCGAAATGAGCAGTTCTTC.